The present T cell receptor beta chain was sequenced within a study of blood T cell repertoires in COVID-19. CDR3 size: 18 residues. The V gene's germline CDR1 is LGHNA and CDR2 YSLEER. V lost 3 bases and J lost 0; bases outside the gene matches: 12. Exposed participants encountered a COVID-19 case during the 2 weeks preceding study entry. Authors' analysis steps: Reference gene primers were amplified, and this amplification served to estimate nucleated cell counts. TCRdb's table, derived via immunoSEQ multiplex PCR, lists solely in-frame clones and lacks some. Clone size and V and J calls were adopted from that table, with D and trimming inferred from the DNA. The sample lists under 200,000 clones; 84% were seen once.

Sequenced input: PBMCs or T cells enriched from blood (not recorded which). The receptor's source is a woman under 40 who had been exposed to COVID-19. The J gene is TRBJ2-3, the V gene TRBV4-3; 7 bases fit TRBD2. The CDR3 loop reads CASSHGPRLAVSTDTQYF. Here the CDR3 DNA reads TGCGCCAGCAGCCATGGTCCGAGGCTAGCGGTGAGCACAGATACGCAGTATTTT.